This T cell receptor beta chain was sequenced in a study of T cells after posttransplantation cyclophosphamide. The study's findings and limits: TRB clonality was highly associated with recipient CMV seropositivity and reactivation. Donor-recipient repertoire similarity was low at 1-2 months, rising over year one. Tissue-infiltrating T cells from skin or gut overlapped little with blood T cells.

This clone has at least ten counts. The antigen remains unidentified. Assay: immunoSEQ multiplex PCR; the TCRdb copy retains only in-frame clones and omits some. The sample contains 6,500 to 8,000 clones, none of them singletons. CDR3 size: 14 residues. CDR1 and CDR2 from the germline V gene are SGHNT and YYREEE (reference sequence). V was clipped by 4 bases and J by 4 bases; unmatched bases: 5. A marrow graft followed busulfan-fludarabine conditioning, with cyclophosphamide on days +3 and +4. The chain employs TRBV5-4 and TRBJ2-5; TRBD1 matches at 9 bases. Sequenced here: PBMCs, sampled roughly 3 months after allogeneic stem cell transplant with posttransplant cyclophosphamide. The clonotype was recovered from a female patient aged 60 to 70 who received an allogeneic stem cell transplant from an unrelated donor, was CMV-positive, and had acute GVHD only. Among the T cells, some may be from the graft donor. CDR3 amino acids: CASSPGQGRETQYF. Written as DNA, the CDR3 is TGTGCCAGCAGCCCTGGACAGGGGAGAGAGACCCAGTACTTC.